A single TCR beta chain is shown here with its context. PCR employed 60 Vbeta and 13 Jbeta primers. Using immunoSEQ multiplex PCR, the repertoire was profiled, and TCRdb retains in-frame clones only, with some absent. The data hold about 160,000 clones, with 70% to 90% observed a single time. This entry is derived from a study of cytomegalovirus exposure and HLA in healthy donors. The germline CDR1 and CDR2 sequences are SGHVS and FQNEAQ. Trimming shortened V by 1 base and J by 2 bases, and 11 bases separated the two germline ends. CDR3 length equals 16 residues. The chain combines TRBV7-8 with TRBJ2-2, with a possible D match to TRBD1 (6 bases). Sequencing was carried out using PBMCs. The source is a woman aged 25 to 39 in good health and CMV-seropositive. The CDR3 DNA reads TGTGCCAGCAGCTTAGTGAGCAGGGGTAACACCGGGGAGCTGTTTTTT. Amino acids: CASSLVSRGNTGELFF.